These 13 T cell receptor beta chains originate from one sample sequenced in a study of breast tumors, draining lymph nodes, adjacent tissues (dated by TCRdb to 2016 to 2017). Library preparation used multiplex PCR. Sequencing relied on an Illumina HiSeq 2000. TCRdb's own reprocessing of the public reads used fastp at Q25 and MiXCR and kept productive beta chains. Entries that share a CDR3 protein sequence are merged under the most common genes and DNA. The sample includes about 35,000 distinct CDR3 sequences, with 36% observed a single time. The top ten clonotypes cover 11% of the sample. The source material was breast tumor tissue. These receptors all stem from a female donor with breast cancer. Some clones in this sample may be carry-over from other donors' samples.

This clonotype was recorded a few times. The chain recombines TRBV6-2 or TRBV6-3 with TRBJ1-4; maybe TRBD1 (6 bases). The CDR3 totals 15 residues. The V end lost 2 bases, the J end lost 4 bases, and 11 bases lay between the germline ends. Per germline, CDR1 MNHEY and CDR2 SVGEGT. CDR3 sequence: CASSYAGGLNEKLFF. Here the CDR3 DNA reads TGTGCCAGCAGTTACGCGGGGGGCCTTAATGAAAAACTGTTTTTT.

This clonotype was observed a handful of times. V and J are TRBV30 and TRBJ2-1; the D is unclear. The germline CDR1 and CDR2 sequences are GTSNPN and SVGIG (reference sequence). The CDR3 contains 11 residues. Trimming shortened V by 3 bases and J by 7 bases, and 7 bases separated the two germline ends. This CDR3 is CAWRGYNEQFF. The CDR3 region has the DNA TGTGCCTGGAGAGGGTATAATGAGCAGTTCTTC.

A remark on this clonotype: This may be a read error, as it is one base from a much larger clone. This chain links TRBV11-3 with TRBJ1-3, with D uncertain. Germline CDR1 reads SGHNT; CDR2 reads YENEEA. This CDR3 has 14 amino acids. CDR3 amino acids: CASSFKGLGSTIYF. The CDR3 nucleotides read TGTGCCAGCAGCTTTAAGGGTTTGGGAAGCACCATATATTTT.

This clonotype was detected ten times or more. CDR3 nucleotide sequence: TGTGCCAGCAGTCGTCCTAGCGAGAAAGAGACCCAGTACTTC. Translating gives CASSRPSEKETQYF. The J gene is TRBJ2-5, the V gene TRBV6-2 or TRBV6-3, with a possible D match to TRBD2 (6 bases). The length of the CDR3 is 14 residues. Germline CDR1 reads MNHEY; CDR2 reads SVGEGT. V lost 5 bases to trimming and J lost 3 bases, with 13 bases between them.

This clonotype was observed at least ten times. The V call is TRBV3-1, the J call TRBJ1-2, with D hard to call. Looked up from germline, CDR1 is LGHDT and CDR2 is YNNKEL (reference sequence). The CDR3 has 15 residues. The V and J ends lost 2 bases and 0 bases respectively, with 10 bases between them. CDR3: CASSQRDRSNYGYTF. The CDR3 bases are TGTGCCAGCAGCCAAAGGGATAGGTCTAACTATGGCTACACCTTC.

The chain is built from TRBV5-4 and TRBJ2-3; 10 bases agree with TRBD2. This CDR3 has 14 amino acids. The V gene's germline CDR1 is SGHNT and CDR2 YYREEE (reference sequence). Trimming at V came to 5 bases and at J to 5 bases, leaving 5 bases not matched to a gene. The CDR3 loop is CASRSSGRGDTQYF. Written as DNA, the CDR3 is TGTGCCAGCAGATCCAGCGGGAGGGGAGATACGCAGTATTTT.

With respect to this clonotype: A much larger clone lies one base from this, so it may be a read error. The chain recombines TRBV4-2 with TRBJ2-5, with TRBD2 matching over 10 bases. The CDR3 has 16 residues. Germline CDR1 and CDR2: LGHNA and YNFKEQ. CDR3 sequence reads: CASSRTGTSVGETQHF. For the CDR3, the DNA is TGTGCCAGCAGCCGGACCGGGACTAGCGTGGGGGAGACCCAGCACTTC.

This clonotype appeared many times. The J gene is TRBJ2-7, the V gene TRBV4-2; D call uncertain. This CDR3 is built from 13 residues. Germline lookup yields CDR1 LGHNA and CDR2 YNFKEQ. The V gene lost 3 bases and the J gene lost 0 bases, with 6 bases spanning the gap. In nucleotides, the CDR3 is TGTGCCAGCAGCCAGCCCGGCTCCTACGAGCAGTACTTC. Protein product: CASSQPGSYEQYF.

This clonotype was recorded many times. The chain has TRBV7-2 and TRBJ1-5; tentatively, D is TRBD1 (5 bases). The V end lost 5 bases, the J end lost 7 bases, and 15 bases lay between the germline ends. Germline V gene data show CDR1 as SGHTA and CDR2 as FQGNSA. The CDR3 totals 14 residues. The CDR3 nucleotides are TGTGCCAGCAGCCTGGGTGTGGGGGGGCAGCCCCAGCATTTT. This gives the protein CASSLGVGGQPQHF.

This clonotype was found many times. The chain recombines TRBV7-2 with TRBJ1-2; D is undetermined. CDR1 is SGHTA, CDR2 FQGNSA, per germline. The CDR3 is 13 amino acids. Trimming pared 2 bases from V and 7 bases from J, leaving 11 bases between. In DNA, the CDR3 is TGTGCCAGCAGCTTATCGAGCCCTGGTGGCTACACCTTC. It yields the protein CASSLSSPGGYTF.

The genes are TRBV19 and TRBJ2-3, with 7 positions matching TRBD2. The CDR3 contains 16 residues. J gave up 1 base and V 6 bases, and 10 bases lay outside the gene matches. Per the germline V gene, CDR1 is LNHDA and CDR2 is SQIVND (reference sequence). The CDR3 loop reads CASSNVLAGRTDTQYF. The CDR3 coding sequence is TGTGCCAGTAGCAATGTCTTAGCGGGCCGCACAGATACGCAGTATTTT.

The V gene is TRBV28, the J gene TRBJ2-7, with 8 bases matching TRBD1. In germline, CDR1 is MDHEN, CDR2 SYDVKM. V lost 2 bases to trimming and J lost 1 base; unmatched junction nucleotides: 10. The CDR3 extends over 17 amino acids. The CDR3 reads CASSLPARDRLSYEQYF. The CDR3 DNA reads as TGTGCCAGCAGTTTACCCGCCAGGGACAGGCTGTCCTACGAGCAGTACTTC.

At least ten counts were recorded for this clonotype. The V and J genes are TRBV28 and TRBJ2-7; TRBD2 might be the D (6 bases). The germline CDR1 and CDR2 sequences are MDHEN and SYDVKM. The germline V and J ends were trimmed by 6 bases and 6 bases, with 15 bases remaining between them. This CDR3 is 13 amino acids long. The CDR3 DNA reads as TGTGCCAGCAGAGAACGGGACTCCGGCGAGCAGTACTTC. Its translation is CASRERDSGEQYF.